A single sample is the source of the 10 T cell receptor beta chains below, sequenced in a study of neurological immune-mediated disorders. TCRdb fed the 5' RACE reads into MiXCR, producing one record per CDR3 protein. The sample lists roughly 56,000 distinct CDR3 sequences, approximately 10% occurring once. The source material was PBMCs. These receptors were taken from a man in his 60s in good health.

Many counts were recorded for this clonotype. The chain employs TRBV5-6 and TRBJ1-3, with 8 bases lining up with TRBD1. The germline V gene has CDR1 SGHDT and CDR2 YYEEEE. The V segment lost 4 bases and the J segment 0 bases; nucleotides outside the gene matches: 6. The CDR3 is made up of 16 amino acids. The CDR3 loop is CASSRQGQISGNTIYF. DNA of the CDR3: TGTGCCAGCAGCAGACAGGGGCAGATCTCTGGAAACACCATATATTTT.

There are many counts of this clonotype. The chain recombines TRBV10-3 with TRBJ1-3; D not resolved. The CDR3 runs to 16 residues. Trimming took off 2 bases at V and 0 bases at J, with 11 bases between the two ends. Germline V gives CDR1 ENHRY, CDR2 SYGVKD. This chain's CDR3 is CAISEGEALSGNTIYF. The CDR3 DNA reads as TGTGCCATCAGTGAGGGGGAGGCCCTCTCTGGAAACACCATATATTTT.

This clonotype was picked up many times. The rearrangement joins TRBV7-2 to TRBJ1-5, with D perhaps TRBD1 (5 bases). This CDR3 spans 14 amino acids. Trimming cost V 1 base and J 9 bases, with 13 bases left between them. In germline, CDR1 is SGHTA, CDR2 FQGNSA. Written as DNA, the CDR3 is TGTGCCAGCAGCTTAGGGGGCAGCCCCAGGCCCCAGCATTTT. It is translated as CASSLGGSPRPQHF. The full variable domain, with the rest looked up from reference TRBV7-2 and TRBJ1-5, is GAGVSQSPSNKVTEKGKDVELRCDPISGHTALYWYRQSLGQGLEFLIYFQGNSAPDKSGLPSDRFSAERTGGSVSTLTIQRTQQEDSAVYLCASSLGGSPRPQHFGDGTRLSIL.

The table lists this clonotype with many counts. V usage is TRBV7-2 and J usage is TRBJ2-2; no firm D call. Germline-derived CDR1 and CDR2 are SGHTA and FQGNSA. The length of the CDR3 is 14 residues. Trimming took 3 bases from V and 2 from J, leaving 7 bases between them. CDR3 nucleotides: TGTGCCAGCAGCTTCGGCAGAAACACCGGGGAGCTGTTTTTT. This sequence encodes CASSFGRNTGELFF.

This clonotype was observed many times. The chain joins TRBV6-1 to TRBJ1-2; 12 nucleotides agree with TRBD1. Losses at the gene ends were 7 bases for V and 8 bases for J; bases not matched to a gene: 8. This CDR3 spans 14 amino acids. The germline CDR1 and CDR2 sequences are MNHNS and SASEGT. CDR3 sequence reads: CASKPGQGAQGYTF. DNA of the CDR3: TGTGCCAGCAAACCGGGACAGGGGGCGCAAGGCTACACCTTC.

This clonotype was observed a few times. The chain is built from TRBV7-2 and TRBJ2-4; unclear D gene. Germline V gene sequence: CDR1 SGHTA, CDR2 FQGNSA. Trimming took 3 bases from V and 0 from J, leaving 9 bases between them. The length of the CDR3 is 15 residues. The CDR3 coding sequence is TGTGCCAGCAGCTTCCCTGGGTTAGCCAAAAACATTCAGTACTTC. As protein: CASSFPGLAKNIQYF.

Points on this clonotype: A clone one base away is much larger, so this may be a read error. The chain joins TRBV5-4 to TRBJ1-1, with no clear D. The CDR3 extends over 15 amino acids. Germline CDR1 reads SGHNT; CDR2 reads YYREEE (reference sequence). CDR3 nucleotides: TGTGCCAACAGCTTCGGAGGTCCTGGTATTTCTGAAGCTTTCTTT. The encoded protein is CANSFGGPGISEAFF.

This clonotype was counted many times. J is TRBJ2-3 and V is TRBV5-1, with TRBD2 matching over 10 bases. V dropped 5 bases and J dropped 0; count of bases not matched to a gene: 9. The CDR3 length is 17 residues. Germline V gives CDR1 SGHRS, CDR2 YFSETQ. CDR3 loop: CASREPVAGGSTDTQYF. CDR3 in DNA: TGCGCCAGCAGGGAACCGGTAGCGGGGGGTAGCACAGATACGCAGTATTTT. Together with reference TRBV5-1 and TRBJ2-3, the CDR3 gives the full variable domain: KAGVTQTPRYLIKTRGQQVTLSCSPISGHRSVSWYQQTPGQGLQFLFEYFSETQRNKGNFPGRFSGRQFSNSRSEMNVSTLELGDSALYLCASREPVAGGSTDTQYFGPGTRLTVL.

This clonotype was detected many times. The V gene is TRBV27, the J gene TRBJ1-4; unclear D gene. This CDR3 spans 15 amino acids. Per germline, CDR1 MNHEY and CDR2 SMNVEV (reference sequence). Trimming pared 6 bases from V and 4 bases from J, leaving 15 bases between. The CDR3 region is CASRSPTEGNEKLFF. Written as DNA, the CDR3 is TGTGCCAGCAGATCCCCCACGGAGGGTAATGAAAAACTGTTTTTT.

This clonotype has ten or more counts. The chain has TRBV29-1 and TRBJ1-2; 7 bases are a match to TRBD1. CDR3 length: 15 residues. V lost 4 bases to trimming and J lost 3 bases; unmatched junction nucleotides: 11. The germline CDR1 and CDR2 sequences are SQVTM and ANQGSEA. The CDR3 spells CSVGGGGGQDYGYTF. The CDR3 DNA follows: TGCAGCGTTGGAGGGGGAGGGGGCCAGGACTATGGCTACACCTTC.